This T cell receptor beta chain originates from a study of T-cell memory formation after mild COVID-19. About the research overall: TCR clusters were largely donor specific.

Constant-segment primers and 5'RACE yielded cDNA libraries for TCR alpha and TCR beta, each carrying sample barcodes and UMIs. TCRdb re-analysed the 5' RACE reads in MiXCR, keeping a single row per CDR3 protein. The sample gives hundreds of thousands of distinct CDR3 sequences, about 20% of which show up once; around 7.7% is in the top ten. With V trimmed by 0 bases and J by 4 bases, 3 bases remained unmatched. CDR1 and CDR2 (germline): SGHAT, FQNNGV. The CDR3 consists of 16 residues. Comments on this clonotype: Its cognate antigen is unknown.

Findings and caveats of the study: Later expanders leaned CD4+, whereas clones that contracted between day 15 and 85 were balanced CD4/CD8. Researchers found some responding clones in pre-infection memory, a sign that cross-reactive memory joined.

Sequencing was carried out using PBMCs or a T cell subset sorted from them (not recorded which). This chain joins TRBV11-2 and TRBJ2-1, with 10 bases that match TRBD2. The clonotype originates from an adult woman who had mild COVID-19 (a few samples of this study predate the infection). Cell type and time point are not known. The CDR3 DNA reads TGTGCCAGCAGCTTAGAGGGACTAGCGTCGTACAATGAGCAGTTCTTC. Amino acid sequence: CASSLEGLASYNEQFF.